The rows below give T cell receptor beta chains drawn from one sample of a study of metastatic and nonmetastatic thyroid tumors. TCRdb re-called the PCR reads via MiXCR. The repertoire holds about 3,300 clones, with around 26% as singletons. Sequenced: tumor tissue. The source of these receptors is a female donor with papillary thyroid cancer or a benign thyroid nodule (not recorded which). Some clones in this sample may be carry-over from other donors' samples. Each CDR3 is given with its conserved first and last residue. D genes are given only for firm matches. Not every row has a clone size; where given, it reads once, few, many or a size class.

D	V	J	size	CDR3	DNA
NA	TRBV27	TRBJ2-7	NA	CASSPRPSGPGEQYF	TGTGCCAGCAGTCCACGCCCATCTGGTCCTGGCGAGCAGTACTTC
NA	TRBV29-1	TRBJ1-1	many	CSVEDQVRDTEAFF	TGCAGCGTTGAAGATCAAGTGCGAGACACTGAAGCTTTCTTT
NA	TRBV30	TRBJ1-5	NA	CAWSTTLRQPDQPQHF	TGTGCCTGGAGTACCACCCTGCGGCAGCCAGATCAGCCCCAGCATTTT
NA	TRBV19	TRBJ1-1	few	CASKVWGANTEAFF	TGTGCCAGTAAAGTCTGGGGGGCGAACACTGAAGCTTTCTTT
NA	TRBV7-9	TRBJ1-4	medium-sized	CASSFPGSNEKLFF	TGTGCCAGCAGCTTTCCGGGCTCAAATGAAAAACTGTTTTTT
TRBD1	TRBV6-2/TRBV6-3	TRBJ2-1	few	CASSHGTGVHEQFF	TGTGCCAGCAGTCATGGGACAGGGGTGCATGAGCAGTTCTTC
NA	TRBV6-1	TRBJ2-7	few	CASSEGDGGSYEQYF	TGTGCCAGCAGTGAAGGGGACGGAGGCTCCTACGAGCAGTACTTC
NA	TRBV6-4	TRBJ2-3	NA	CASNHRIGRTTDTQYF	TGTGCCAGCAACCATAGGATAGGGCGGACGACAGATACGCAGTATTTT
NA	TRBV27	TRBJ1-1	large	CASSLSVGVQAFF	TGTGCCAGCAGTTTGAGTGTGGGGGTACAAGCTTTCTTT
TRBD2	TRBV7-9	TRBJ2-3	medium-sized	CASNLIGLATDTQYF	TGTGCCAGCAACCTAATTGGACTAGCGACAGATACGCAGTATTTT